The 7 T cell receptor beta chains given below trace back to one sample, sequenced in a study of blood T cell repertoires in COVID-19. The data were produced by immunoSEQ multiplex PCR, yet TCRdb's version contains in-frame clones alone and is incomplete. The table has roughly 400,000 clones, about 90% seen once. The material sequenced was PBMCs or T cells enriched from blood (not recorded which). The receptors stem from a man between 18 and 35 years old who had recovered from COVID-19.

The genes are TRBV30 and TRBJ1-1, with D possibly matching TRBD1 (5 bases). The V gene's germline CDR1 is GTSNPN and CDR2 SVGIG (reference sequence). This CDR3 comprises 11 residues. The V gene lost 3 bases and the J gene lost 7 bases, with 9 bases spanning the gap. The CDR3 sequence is CAWREGVEAFF. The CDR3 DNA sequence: TGTGCCTGGAGAGAAGGGGTTGAAGCTTTCTTT.

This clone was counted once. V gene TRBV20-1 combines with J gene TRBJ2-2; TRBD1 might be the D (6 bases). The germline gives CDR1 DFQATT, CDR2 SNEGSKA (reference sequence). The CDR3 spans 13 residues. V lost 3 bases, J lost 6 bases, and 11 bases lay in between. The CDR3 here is CSASTGYPGELFF. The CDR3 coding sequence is TGCAGTGCTAGTACAGGGTACCCCGGGGAGCTGTTTTTT.

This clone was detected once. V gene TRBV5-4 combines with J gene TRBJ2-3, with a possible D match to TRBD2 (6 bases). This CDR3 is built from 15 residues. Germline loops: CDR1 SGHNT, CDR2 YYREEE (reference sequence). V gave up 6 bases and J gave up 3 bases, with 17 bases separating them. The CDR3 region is CASTFGGTGTDTQYF. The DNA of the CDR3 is TGTGCCAGCACCTTTGGAGGGACGGGGACAGATACGCAGTATTTT.

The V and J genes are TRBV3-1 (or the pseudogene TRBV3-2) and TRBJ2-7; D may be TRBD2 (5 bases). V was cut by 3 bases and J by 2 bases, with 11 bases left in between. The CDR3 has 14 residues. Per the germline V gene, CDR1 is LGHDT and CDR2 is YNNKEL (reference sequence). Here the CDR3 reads CASSQAAGTYEQYF. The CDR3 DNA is TGTGCCAGCAGCCAGGCCGCCGGGACCTACGAGCAGTACTTC.

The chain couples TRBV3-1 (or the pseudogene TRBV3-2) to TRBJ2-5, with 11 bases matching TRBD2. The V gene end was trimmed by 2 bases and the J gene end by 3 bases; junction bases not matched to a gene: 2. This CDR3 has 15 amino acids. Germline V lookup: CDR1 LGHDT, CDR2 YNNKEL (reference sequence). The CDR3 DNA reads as TGTGCCAGCAGCCAATTACTAGCGGGGGAAGAGACCCAGTACTTC. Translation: CASSQLLAGEETQYF.

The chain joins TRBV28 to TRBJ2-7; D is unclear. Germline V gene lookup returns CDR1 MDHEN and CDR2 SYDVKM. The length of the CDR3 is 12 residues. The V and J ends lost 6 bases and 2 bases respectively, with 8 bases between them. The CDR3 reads CASSALAYEQYF. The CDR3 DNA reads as TGTGCCAGCAGCGCCCTAGCCTACGAGCAGTACTTC.

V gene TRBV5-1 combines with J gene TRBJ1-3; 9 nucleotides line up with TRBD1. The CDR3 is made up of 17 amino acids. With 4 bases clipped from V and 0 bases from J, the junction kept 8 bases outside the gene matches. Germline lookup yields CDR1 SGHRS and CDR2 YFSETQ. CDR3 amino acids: CASSATMTGGSGNTIYF. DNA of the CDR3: TGCGCCAGCAGCGCAACGATGACAGGGGGCTCTGGAAACACCATATATTTT. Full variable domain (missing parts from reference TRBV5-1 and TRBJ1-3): KAGVTQTPRYLIKTRGQQVTLSCSPISGHRSVSWYQQTPGQGLQFLFEYFSETQRNKGNFPGRFSGRQFSNSRSEMNVSTLELGDSALYLCASSATMTGGSGNTIYFGEGSWLTVV.